This T cell receptor beta chain derives from a study of blood T cell repertoires in COVID-19. Donors in Cohort 3 counted as recovered after two negative PCRs, clearance, or symptom resolution. Trimming stripped 0 bases from V and 2 bases from J, with 8 bases between. Germline V lookup: CDR1 SGHRS, CDR2 YFSETQ. The length of the CDR3 is 14 residues. As processed by the authors: Counts of nucleated cells, estimated from reference gene primer amplification, were obtained. Produced via immunoSEQ multiplex PCR; TCRdb's table is partial and in-frame only. Clone size and the V and J calls come from that table; the DNA yielded D and trimming. The data contain a few hundred thousand clones, roughly 89% of them seen just once; the ten biggest clones take up approximately 1.8%. This clone was detected only a few times.

This TCR was recovered from a woman aged 55-75 years who had recovered from COVID-19. This chain uses TRBV5-1 with TRBJ2-5; possible D gene TRBD1, 6 bases. Material for sequencing was PBMCs or T cells enriched from blood (not recorded which). CDR3 sequence reads: CASSLEGQQETQYF. The CDR3 DNA reads TGCGCCAGCAGCTTGGAAGGACAGCAAGAGACCCAGTACTTC.